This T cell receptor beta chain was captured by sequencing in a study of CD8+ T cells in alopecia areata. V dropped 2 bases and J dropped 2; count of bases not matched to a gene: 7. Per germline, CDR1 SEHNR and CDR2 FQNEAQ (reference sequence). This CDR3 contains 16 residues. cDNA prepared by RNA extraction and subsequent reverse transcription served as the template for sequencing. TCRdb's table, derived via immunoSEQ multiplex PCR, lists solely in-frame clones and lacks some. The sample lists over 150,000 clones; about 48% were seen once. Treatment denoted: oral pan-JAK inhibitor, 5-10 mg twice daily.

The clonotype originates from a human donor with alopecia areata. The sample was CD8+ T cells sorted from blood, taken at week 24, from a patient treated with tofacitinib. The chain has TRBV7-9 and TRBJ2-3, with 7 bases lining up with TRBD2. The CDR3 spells CASSLMRELSTDTQYF. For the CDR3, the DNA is TGTGCCAGCAGCTTAATGCGGGAGCTCTCCACAGATACGCAGTATTTT.